The entry below gives a single TCR beta chain sequence along with its context. Its specificity is unknown. This sample was taken from a study of CD8+CD57+ T cells in acquired aplastic anemia. Study-wide background: An average of about 3.2 ug of DNA was obtained from sorted CD4+ and CD8+ cells. The study, taken as a whole, reports: For CD8+ Simpson's diversity, patients and controls showed no significant difference. In common between the patients and the controls were nearly 30 CD8+ CDR3 sequences.

Germline assignment: CDR1 DFQATT and CDR2 SNEGSKA (reference sequence). The CDR3 has 16 amino acids. V was shortened by 0 bases and J by 2 bases, with 15 bases between the two germline ends. The TCR beta profiling, which covered VDJ combination and CDR3 sequence, was carried out using genomic DNA as the template. TCRdb reanalysed the reads using MiXCR and keeps one entry per CDR3 protein. This sample yields 200,000 to 250,000 distinct CDR3 sequences, of which 55% to 65% are seen a single time; roughly three fifths belongs to the top ten. Individuals selected for sequencing had exhibited CD8+CD57+ cell expansion on flow cytometry.

This sequence joins TRBV20-1 and TRBJ2-3; maybe TRBD2 (6 bases). This clonotype was sampled from a human donor with aplastic anemia. Sequences were obtained from sorted CD4+, CD8+, or CD8+CD57+ T cells (not recorded which) from PBMCs. The CDR3 region is CSARDLNRDFTDTQYF. The CDR3 DNA reads as TGCAGTGCTAGAGATCTTAATCGGGACTTCACAGATACGCAGTATTTT.